A selection of T cell receptor beta chains follows, all from one sample in a study of shared clonotypes between healthy human individuals. TCRdb's copy holds only in-frame clones and misses some; the assay was immunoSEQ multiplex PCR. This table has some 2.1 million clones, about 95% appearing once. Sequenced input: naive CD8+ T cells sorted from blood. The receptors derive from a man between 18 and 35 years old in good health. Both conserved end residues are part of each CDR3. The D gene is left open where the match is weak. Clone size is not always given. Where it is, it says once, few, many or a class for expanded clones.

v_gene	j_gene	abundance	d_gene	len	CDR3nt	CDR3aa
TRBV9	TRBJ2-3	once	.	13	TGTGCCAGCAGTGTAGGAGGCACAGATACGCAGTATTTT	CASSVGGTDTQYF
TRBV19	TRBJ2-7	.	.	14	TGTGCCAGTAGTATAAAGGACGGGCTATGGGAGCAGTACTTC	CASSIKDGLWEQYF
TRBV9	TRBJ1-1	.	.	15	TGTGCCAGCAGCGTAAAGGTTGGGTGGGACACTGAAGCTTTCTTT	CASSVKVGWDTEAFF
TRBV2	TRBJ1-5	.	.	14	TGTGCCAGCGGGGGGTTCAATAGCAATCAGCCCCAGCATTTT	CASGGFNSNQPQHF
TRBV5-6	TRBJ1-2	.	.	14	TGTGCCAGCAGCCTGCCGTGGGGTGACTATGGCTACACCTTC	CASSLPWGDYGYTF
TRBV5-8	TRBJ1-5	.	.	17	TGTGCCAGCAGACCCTTTGCGGGGGGCGAGTTTGGTCAGCCCCAGCATTTT	CASRPFAGGEFGQPQHF
TRBV15	TRBJ2-7	.	.	13	TGTGCCACCAGCTTCGACAGCTCCTACGAGCAGTACTTC	CATSFDSSYEQYF
TRBV5-1	TRBJ2-5	.	.	16	TGCGCCAGCAGCTTCTCGCGACAGACGGGGAAAGAGACCCAGTACTTC	CASSFSRQTGKETQYF
TRBV6-1	TRBJ1-2	.	TRBD1	17	TGTGCCAGCAGTGAATTCCGGGACAGGGGGTTTGACTATGGCTACACCTTC	CASSEFRDRGFDYGYTF
TRBV6-5	TRBJ1-2	.	.	14	TGTGCCAGCAGTTACGGCTATTCTAACTATGGCTACACCTTC	CASSYGYSNYGYTF
TRBV9	TRBJ2-7	.	TRBD2	15	TGTGCCAGCAGCCCGAGAGGGCGGGGGGACTACGAGCAGTACTTC	CASSPRGRGDYEQYF
TRBV4-3	TRBJ2-7	.	.	15	TGCGCCAGCAGCCAAGATAGGGCGGCGGGCAACGAGCAGTACTTC	CASSQDRAAGNEQYF
TRBV27	TRBJ2-7	.	.	14	TGTGCCAGCACGAGGGGAGGGGGCGAAAACGAGCAGTACTTC	CASTRGGGENEQYF
TRBV4-3	TRBJ2-5	.	TRBD1	14	TGCGCCAGCAGCCCGACAGGGTTACAAGAGACCCAGTACTTC	CASSPTGLQETQYF
TRBV19	TRBJ2-3	.	.	13	TGTGCCAGTAGTACTCTAGGGACAGATACGCAGTATTTT	CASSTLGTDTQYF